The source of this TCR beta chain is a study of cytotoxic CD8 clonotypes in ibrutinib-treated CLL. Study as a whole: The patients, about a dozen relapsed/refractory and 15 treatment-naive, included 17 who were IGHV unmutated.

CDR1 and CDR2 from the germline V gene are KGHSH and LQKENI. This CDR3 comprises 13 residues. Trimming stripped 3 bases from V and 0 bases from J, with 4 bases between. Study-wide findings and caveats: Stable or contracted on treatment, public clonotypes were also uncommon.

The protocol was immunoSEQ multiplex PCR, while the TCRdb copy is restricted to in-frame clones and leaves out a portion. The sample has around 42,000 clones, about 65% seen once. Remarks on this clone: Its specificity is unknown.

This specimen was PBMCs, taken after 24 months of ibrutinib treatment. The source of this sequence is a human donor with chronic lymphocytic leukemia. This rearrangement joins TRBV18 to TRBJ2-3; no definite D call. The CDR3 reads CASSPGSTDTQYF. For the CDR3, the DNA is TGTGCCAGCTCACCTGGCAGCACAGATACGCAGTATTTT.